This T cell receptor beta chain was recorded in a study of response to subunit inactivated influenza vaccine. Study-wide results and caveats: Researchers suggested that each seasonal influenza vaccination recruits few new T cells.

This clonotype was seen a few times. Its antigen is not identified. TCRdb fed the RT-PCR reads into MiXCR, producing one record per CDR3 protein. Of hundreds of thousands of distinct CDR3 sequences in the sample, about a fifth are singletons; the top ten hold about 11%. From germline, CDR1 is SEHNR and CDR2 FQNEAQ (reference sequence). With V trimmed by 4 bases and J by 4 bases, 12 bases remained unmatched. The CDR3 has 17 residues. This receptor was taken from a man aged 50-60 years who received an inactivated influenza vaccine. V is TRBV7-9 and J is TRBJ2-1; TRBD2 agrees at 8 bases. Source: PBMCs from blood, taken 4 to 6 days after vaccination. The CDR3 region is CASSSMGSGREYNEQFF. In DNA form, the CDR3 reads TGTGCCAGCAGCTCCATGGGGAGCGGGAGAGAATACAATGAGCAGTTCTTC.